The present T cell receptor (beta chain) was sequenced within a study of Ad26.COV2.S vaccination and SARS-CoV-2 variants. Assay: immunoSEQ multiplex PCR; the TCRdb copy retains only in-frame clones and omits some. This sample has approximately 400,000 clones, with about 91% found just once. Only a few counts were recorded for this clone. CDR3 length equals 13 residues. Trimming took 1 base from V and 1 from J, leaving 4 bases between them. Germline-derived CDR1 and CDR2 are ENHRY and SYGVKD. The sample was peripheral blood, taken after recovery from COVID-19. V and J are TRBV10-3 and TRBJ1-1; D is undetermined. The TCR sequence derives from a human donor who had recovered from COVID-19. The chain's CDR3 is CAISEWSNTEAFF. In nucleotides, the CDR3 is TGTGCCATCAGTGAGTGGTCGAACACTGAAGCTTTCTTT.